One sample yielded the 24 T cell receptor beta chains listed below, sequenced in a study of blood T cell repertoires in COVID-19. The repertoire was sequenced with immunoSEQ multiplex PCR; TCRdb's copy has only in-frame clones and lacks some. The table includes about 340,000 clones, about 87% detected once. The source material was peripheral blood. These receptors all come from a woman aged 45-65 years with COVID-19, enrolled during active disease.

The chain employs TRBV5-1 and TRBJ1-5; D is uncertain. The CDR3 length is 14 residues. CDR1 is SGHRS, CDR2 YFSETQ, per germline. Trimming shortened V by 0 bases and J by 1 base, and 5 bases separated the two germline ends. The DNA for the CDR3 is TGCGCCAGCAGCTTGGACAGAAGCAATCAGCCCCAGCATTTT. It is translated as CASSLDRSNQPQHF.

There are a few counts of this clone. The chain joins TRBV28 to TRBJ1-2; 7 bases fit TRBD1. The CDR3 consists of 15 residues. Germline trimming cut 1 base from V and 8 bases from J; bases unmatched to any gene: 10. CDR1 is MDHEN and CDR2 is SYDVKM in the germline V gene. The DNA for the CDR3 is TGTGCCAGCAGTTTATCGGACAGGCCTACCCAAGGCTACACCTTC. Translation: CASSLSDRPTQGYTF.

V usage is TRBV30 and J usage is TRBJ1-2; D uncertain. CDR1 is GTSNPN, CDR2 SVGIG, per germline (reference sequence). Deletions cut 2 bases from V and 5 bases from J, with 18 bases between. The CDR3 covers 15 residues. The CDR3, as DNA: TGTGCCTGGAGTTTGGGCGTTAAAAAATCTTATGGCTACACCTTC. Protein product: CAWSLGVKKSYGYTF. Together with reference TRBV30 and TRBJ1-2, the CDR3 gives the full variable domain: SQTIHQWPATLVQPVGSPLSLECTVEGTSNPNLYWYRQAAGRGLQLLFYSVGIGQISSEVPQNLSASRPQDRQFILSSKKLLLSDSGFYLCAWSLGVKKSYGYTFGSGTRLTVV.

The V call is TRBV5-4, the J call TRBJ2-5, with TRBD2 as a possible D gene (6 bases). V lost 0 bases and J 4 bases, leaving 13 bases between the germline ends. This CDR3 region has 15 residues. The V gene's germline CDR1 is SGHNT and CDR2 YYREEE (reference sequence). Here the CDR3 reads CASSLGGRRTETQYF. DNA of the CDR3: TGTGCCAGCAGCTTGGGAGGGAGGCGCACAGAGACCCAGTACTTC.

The chain couples TRBV24-1 to TRBJ1-4; TRBD1 aligns across 10 bases. Germline assignment: CDR1 KGHDR and CDR2 SFDVKD. V trimming: 10 bases; J trimming: 7 bases; junction bases outside the gene matches: 8. The CDR3 is 14 amino acids. CDR3 sequence (DNA): TGTGCCACAAGTCGACAGGGGGCGCCTGAAAAACTGTTTTTT. Encoded protein: CATSRQGAPEKLFF.

This clone appeared a few times. The rearrangement links TRBV6-5 to TRBJ2-7; possible D gene TRBD2, 6 bases. The CDR3 spans 14 residues. Per germline, CDR1 MNHEY and CDR2 SVGAGI. Deletions cut 9 bases from V and 4 bases from J, with 19 bases between. CDR3 region: CASSAGYSIYEQYF. The CDR3 DNA is TGTGCCAGTTCTGCGGGGTACTCCATTTACGAGCAGTACTTC.

The rearrangement joins TRBV20-1 to TRBJ1-1, with 8 positions matching TRBD1. Unmatched junction bases numbered 1, after V lost 5 bases and J lost 8 bases. Germline loops: CDR1 DFQATT, CDR2 SNEGSKA (reference sequence). The CDR3 covers 10 residues. The CDR3, as DNA: TGCAGTGCTCCAGGGGGCGAAGCTTTCTTT. Amino acid sequence: CSAPGGEAFF.

J is TRBJ2-2 and V is TRBV4-3, with 8 bases that match TRBD1. In germline, CDR1 is LGHNA, CDR2 YSLEER. V gave up 1 base and J gave up 2 bases; unmatched junction bases: 3. The CDR3 consists of 16 residues. This CDR3 is CASSQAGTGNTGELFF. The CDR3 nucleotides read TGCGCCAGCAGCCAAGCCGGGACAGGAAACACCGGGGAGCTGTTTTTT.

The rearrangement uses TRBV27 and TRBJ2-2, with TRBD2 matching over 14 bases. This CDR3 contains 15 residues. Germline V lookup: CDR1 MNHEY, CDR2 SMNVEV (reference sequence). Unmatched junction bases numbered 4, after V lost 7 bases and J lost 6 bases. The CDR3 protein is CASTTSGRAPGELFF. CDR3 DNA sequence: TGTGCCAGCACGACTAGCGGGAGGGCCCCCGGGGAGCTGTTTTTT.

The V call is TRBV29-1, the J call TRBJ1-5; 7 nucleotides match TRBD1. The germline CDR1 and CDR2 sequences are SQVTM and ANQGSEA. CDR3 length: 13 residues. Unmatched junction bases numbered 3, after V lost 4 bases and J lost 3 bases. CDR3 amino acids: CSVGQGNNQPQHF. CDR3 DNA: TGCAGCGTTGGACAGGGAAACAATCAGCCCCAGCATTTT.

Note on this clone: In the same sample, other DNA sequences code for this CDR3. The V and J genes are TRBV29-1 and TRBJ1-2; TRBD1 might be the D (5 bases). Germline V gene sequence: CDR1 SQVTM, CDR2 ANQGSEA. V lost 2 bases and J 1 base, leaving 5 bases between the germline ends. CDR3 size: 12 residues. CDR3 DNA: TGCAGCGTTGAAAGGGGTAACTATGGCTACACCTTC. Its protein product is CSVERGNYGYTF. The whole variable domain, remainder taken from reference TRBV29-1 and TRBJ1-2, is SAVISQKPSRDICQRGTSLTIQCQVDSQVTMMFWYRQQPGQSLTLIATANQGSEATYESGFVIDKFPISRPNLTFSTLTVSNMSPEDSSIYLCSVERGNYGYTFGSGTRLTVV.

The chain is built from TRBV18 and TRBJ2-5, with a possible D match to TRBD1 (6 bases). With 3 bases removed from V and 10 bases from J, the gap between germline ends came to 18 bases. The CDR3 extends over 14 amino acids. Germline V lookup: CDR1 KGHSH, CDR2 LQKENI. The CDR3 nucleotides read TGTGCCAGCTCACCGGCCACAGGGTCTCCGGGCCAGTACTTC. Amino acids: CASSPATGSPGQYF. The complete variable domain, with remaining parts taken from reference TRBV18 and TRBJ2-5, reads NAGVMQNPRHLVRRRGQEARLRCSPMKGHSHVYWYRQLPEEGLKFMVYLQKENIIDESGMPKERFSAEFPKEGPSILRIQQVVRGDSAAYFCASSPATGSPGQYFGPGTRLLVL.

The rearrangement joins TRBV7-9 to TRBJ2-3; no firm D call. The CDR3 is 15 amino acids. In germline, CDR1 is SEHNR, CDR2 FQNEAQ (reference sequence). V dropped 2 bases and J dropped 2 bases, with 11 bases sitting between them. As DNA, the CDR3 is TGTGCCAGCAGCTTATTGGGCCCGTCCACAGATACGCAGTATTTT. It codes for CASSLLGPSTDTQYF.

The chain links TRBV15 to TRBJ2-5; the match to TRBD1 covers 7 bases. V shed 6 bases and J 0 bases; nucleotides not matched to a gene: 7. Germline-derived CDR1 and CDR2 are LNHNV and YYDKDF (reference sequence). The CDR3 covers 15 residues. CDR3 residues: CATSHRDRYQETQYF. Written as DNA, the CDR3 is TGTGCCACCAGTCACCGGGACAGATACCAAGAGACCCAGTACTTC.

The rearrangement joins TRBV10-3 to TRBJ1-3, with TRBD1 as a possible D gene (6 bases). The germline gives CDR1 ENHRY, CDR2 SYGVKD. The V end lost 5 bases, the J end lost 0 bases, and 11 bases lay between the germline ends. The CDR3 covers 15 residues. Here the CDR3 reads CAISSQGTSGNTIYF. For the CDR3, the DNA is TGTGCCATCAGTTCACAGGGTACCTCTGGAAACACCATATATTTT.

The chain recombines TRBV15 with TRBJ2-3; 13 nucleotides match TRBD2. V lost 3 bases and J lost 6; bases outside the gene matches: 3. Germline V lookup: CDR1 LNHNV, CDR2 YYDKDF (reference sequence). The CDR3 is made up of 15 amino acids. CDR3 residues: CATSRRTSGSDTQYF. CDR3 bases: TGTGCCACCAGCAGGCGGACTAGCGGGAGTGATACGCAGTATTTT. Looking up the rest from reference TRBV15 and TRBJ2-3 gives the full variable domain: DAMVIQNPRYQVTQFGKPVTLSCSQTLNHNVMYWYQQKSSQAPKLLFHYYDKDFNNEADTPDNFQSRRPNTSFCFLDIRSPGLGDTAMYLCATSRRTSGSDTQYFGPGTRLTVL.

V is TRBV30 and J is TRBJ2-2; D gene unclear. V gave up 0 bases and J gave up 7 bases, with 6 bases separating them. Germline V CDR1 and CDR2: GTSNPN, SVGIG (reference sequence). The CDR3 has 12 residues. The CDR3 loop is CAWSVSGGELFF. CDR3 nucleotides: TGTGCCTGGAGTGTATCGGGCGGGGAGCTGTTTTTT. Looking up the rest from reference TRBV30 and TRBJ2-2 gives the full variable domain: SQTIHQWPATLVQPVGSPLSLECTVEGTSNPNLYWYRQAAGRGLQLLFYSVGIGQISSEVPQNLSASRPQDRQFILSSKKLLLSDSGFYLCAWSVSGGELFFGEGSRLTVL.

V is TRBV18 and J is TRBJ2-7; 7 bases are a match to TRBD2. J gave up 0 bases and V 6 bases, and 8 bases lay outside the gene matches. Germline lookup yields CDR1 KGHSH and CDR2 LQKENI. CDR3 length equals 15 residues. The CDR3 reads CASSLRGESSYEQYF. The CDR3 DNA is TGTGCCAGCTCCCTACGGGGGGAGAGCTCCTACGAGCAGTACTTC.

The rearrangement uses TRBV6-5 and TRBJ2-7, with 7 bases lining up with TRBD1. The V segment lost 4 bases and the J segment 1 base; nucleotides outside the gene matches: 10. The CDR3 runs 16 residues. Germline V gives CDR1 MNHEY, CDR2 SVGAGI. The CDR3 sequence is CASSSPSTGDSYEQYF. The CDR3 DNA reads as TGTGCCAGCAGTTCCCCGTCAACAGGGGATTCCTACGAGCAGTACTTC.

The rearrangement links TRBV7-9 to TRBJ1-2, with 7 bases lining up with TRBD1. The V gene's germline CDR1 is SEHNR and CDR2 FQNEAQ (reference sequence). This CDR3 region has 14 residues. V trimming: 3 bases; J trimming: 5 bases; junction bases outside the gene matches: 6. The CDR3, as DNA: TGTGCCAGCAGCTTGATGACAGGGCCTTATGGCTACACCTTC. Protein sequence: CASSLMTGPYGYTF.

The J gene is TRBJ2-5, the V gene TRBV7-9, with D unclear. CDR1 SEHNR and CDR2 FQNEAQ come from the germline V gene (reference sequence). Between the trimmed V and J ends, which lost 5 bases and 5 bases, there was a span of 9 bases. CDR3 length: 12 residues. This CDR3 is CASSTSTETQYF. The CDR3 nucleotides read TGTGCCAGCAGCACCAGTACGGAGACCCAGTACTTC.

This chain joins TRBV7-3 and TRBJ2-2, with a weak D call TRBD2 (6 bases). V was shortened by 3 bases and J by 2 bases, with 16 bases between the two germline ends. The CDR3 extends over 17 amino acids. Germline V gives CDR1 SGHTA, CDR2 FQGTGA. This chain's CDR3 is CASSFSSVRGNTGELFF. CDR3 nucleotides: TGTGCCAGCAGCTTTTCTTCTGTGCGGGGAAACACCGGGGAGCTGTTTTTT.

V usage is TRBV7-6 and J usage is TRBJ2-7; 10 bases match TRBD1. CDR3 length: 18 residues. From germline, CDR1 is SGHVS and CDR2 FNYEAQ. The V segment lost 5 bases and the J segment 5 bases; nucleotides outside the gene matches: 18. CDR3 sequence (DNA): TGTGCCAGCAGCCGGACAGGGGGTGGAATCGCTACGGGGGACGAGCAGTACTTC. Amino acid sequence: CASSRTGGGIATGDEQYF.

The chain links TRBV5-4 to TRBJ2-1; 11 bases are shared with TRBD2. In germline, CDR1 is SGHNT, CDR2 YYREEE (reference sequence). The CDR3 spans 15 residues. With 0 bases clipped from V and 7 bases from J, the junction kept 3 bases outside the gene matches. Written as DNA, the CDR3 is TGTGCCAGCAGCTTGGGACTAGCGGGGATAAATGAGCAGTTCTTC. Amino acids: CASSLGLAGINEQFF.